This T cell receptor (beta chain) emerged from a study of CD8 T cells in ankylosing spondylitis. Losses at the gene ends were 6 bases for V and 4 bases for J; bases not matched to a gene: 14. The germline V gene encodes CDR1 MDHEN and CDR2 SYDVKM. CDR3 size: 17 residues. Each CDR3 protein gets one entry after TCRdb re-called the 5' RACE reads with MiXCR. The table has about 340,000 distinct CDR3 sequences, roughly 22% seen once; the top ten hold over 10%. In this sample, this clonotype turned up a few times. This rearrangement joins TRBV28 to TRBJ2-1; 8 bases match TRBD2. This clonotype originated in a male donor with ankylosing spondylitis or in good health (not recorded which). Material: blood, either unsorted or a sorted T cell fraction (not recorded which). The DNA of the CDR3 is TGTGCCAGCAGACCCTCTTTAAGGGCGGGGGGATACAATGAGCAGTTCTTC. Protein sequence: CASRPSLRAGGYNEQFF.